This T cell receptor (beta chain) was documented in a study of blood T cells in healthy people across ages. Findings of the study overall: Possibly, changes in expanded clonotypes were confounded because donor CMV status was unknown. With unsorted PBMCs, a conclusive comparison of naive versus antigen-experienced cells was not possible.

Next came a second PCR, run for roughly 6 to 11 cycles, which used a sample-barcoded 5' primer along with a J-beta primer mix. In TCRdb, the 5' RACE reads were re-called with MiXCR into one record per CDR3 protein. The top ten hold 25% to 35% of the sample, which has 700,000 or so distinct CDR3 sequences, roughly 43% seen once. Germline assignment: CDR1 LGHNA and CDR2 YSLEER. The CDR3 is made up of 15 amino acids. Trimming shortened V by 3 bases and J by 5 bases, and 14 bases separated the two germline ends. This clonotype was counted ten times or more. Its antigen is undetermined. This TCR came from a man older than 75 in good health. The specimen sequenced was blood. The V call is TRBV4-3, the J call TRBJ2-1, with D perhaps TRBD2 (6 bases). The CDR3 here is CASSHVRDWDNEQFF. CDR3 DNA: TGCGCCAGCAGCCATGTCCGGGACTGGGACAATGAGCAGTTCTTC.